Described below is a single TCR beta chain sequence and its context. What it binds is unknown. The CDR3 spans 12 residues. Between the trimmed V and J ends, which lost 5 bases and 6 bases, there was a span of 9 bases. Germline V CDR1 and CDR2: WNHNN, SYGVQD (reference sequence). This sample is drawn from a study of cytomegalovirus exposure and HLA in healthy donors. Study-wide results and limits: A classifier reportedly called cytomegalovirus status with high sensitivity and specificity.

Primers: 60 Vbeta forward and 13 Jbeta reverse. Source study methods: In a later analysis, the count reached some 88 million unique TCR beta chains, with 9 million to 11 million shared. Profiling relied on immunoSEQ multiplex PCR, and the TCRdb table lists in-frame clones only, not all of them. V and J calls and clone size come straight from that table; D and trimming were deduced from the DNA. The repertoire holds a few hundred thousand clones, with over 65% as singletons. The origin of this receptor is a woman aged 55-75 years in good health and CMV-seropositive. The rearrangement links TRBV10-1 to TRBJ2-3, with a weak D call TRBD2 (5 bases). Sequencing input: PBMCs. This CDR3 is CASSRPGDTQYF. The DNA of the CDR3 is TGCGCCAGCAGTCGCCCGGGGGATACGCAGTATTTT.